This T cell receptor beta chain was retrieved from a study of shared clonotypes between healthy human individuals. Study at large: The donor pool was made up of a couple of women and three men aged 18 to 49.

Study donors comprised healthy, HIV-negative adults devoid of recent acute infection or vaccination. The method was immunoSEQ multiplex PCR; TCRdb's version includes in-frame clones alone and lacks a portion of them. Seen here are about 1.1 million clones, approximately 80% observed once, and the top ten hold 0.52%. The CDR3 has 15 residues. The germline CDR1 and CDR2 sequences are MDHEN and SYDVKM. In this sample, this clone turned up a few times. The material sequenced was memory CD4+ T cells from PBMCs. Subset reported: CD45RA-negative fraction. This clonotype originated in a man younger than 35 in good health. Some clones in this sample may be carry-over from other donors' samples. The genes are TRBV28 and TRBJ1-6; tentative D call: TRBD1 (5 bases). The CDR3 nucleotides read TGTGCAACGAATAGGGGAGGGGCTTATAATTCACCCCTCCACTTT. Its protein is CATNRGGAYNSPLHF.